Presented here are 32 T cell receptor beta chains from one specimen sequenced in a study of shared clonotypes between healthy human individuals. The repertoire was sequenced with immunoSEQ multiplex PCR; TCRdb's copy has only in-frame clones and lacks some. The sample shows over 2 million clones, 85% to 95% of them seen only once. The source material was naive CD4+ T cells from PBMCs. Subset of the sample: CD45RA+ positively selected. These receptors were obtained from a man aged 18 to 29 in good health. Some clones in this sample may be carry-over from other donors' samples.

The chain joins TRBV4-2 to TRBJ1-2; D not certain. The CDR3 spans 14 residues. The V and J ends lost 0 bases and 4 bases respectively, with 9 bases between them. CDR1 LGHNA and CDR2 YNFKEQ come from the germline V gene. This chain's CDR3 is CASSQEPRAYGYTF. The CDR3 DNA is TGTGCCAGCAGCCAAGAGCCTCGCGCCTATGGCTACACCTTC.

The chain carries TRBV18 and TRBJ2-7, with D unclear. Per germline, CDR1 KGHSH and CDR2 LQKENI. This CDR3 region has 13 residues. Trimming removed 3 bases from V and 3 bases from J, with 9 bases in between. DNA for the CDR3: TGTGCCAGCTCACCGATGGGGTACTACGAGCAGTACTTC. Protein sequence: CASSPMGYYEQYF.

A single count supports this clone. V is TRBV28 and J is TRBJ2-7; 10 nucleotides align to TRBD1. The CDR3 spans 13 residues. The germline gives CDR1 MDHEN, CDR2 SYDVKM. The ends lost 5 bases at V and 7 bases at J; junction bases unmatched: 5. CDR3 sequence reads: CASSKTGGREQYF. The CDR3, as DNA: TGTGCCAGCAGTAAGACAGGGGGCCGGGAGCAGTACTTC. Based on the CDR3 plus reference TRBV28 and TRBJ2-7, the full variable domain is DVKVTQSSRYLVKRTGEKVFLECVQDMDHENMFWYRQDPGLGLRLIYFSYDVKMKEKGDIPEGYSVSREKKERFSLILESASTNQTSMYLCASSKTGGREQYFGPGTRLTVT.

J is TRBJ2-7 and V is TRBV11-2; 7 bases match TRBD2. The CDR3 runs to 14 residues. The trim removed 5 bases at V and 2 bases at J, leaving 6 bases unmatched. Germline CDR1 SGHAT, CDR2 FQNNGV. The CDR3, as DNA: TGTGCCAGCAGCCCACTAGCGAGTACCTACGAGCAGTACTTC. It yields the protein CASSPLASTYEQYF.

The rearrangement uses TRBV7-8 and TRBJ2-1; D remains unclear. This CDR3 comprises 13 residues. V dropped 1 base and J dropped 9 bases, with 10 bases sitting between them. Germline V lookup: CDR1 SGHVS, CDR2 FQNEAQ. The CDR3 DNA is TGTGCCAGCAGCTTAGTTATGACGGCTGAGCAGTTCTTC. Residues: CASSLVMTAEQFF.

V gene TRBV29-1 combines with J gene TRBJ2-5; 15 nucleotides align to TRBD2. V lost 8 bases, J lost 4 bases, and 11 bases stayed unmatched. The germline gives CDR1 SQVTM, CDR2 ANQGSEA. CDR3 length equals 16 residues. For the CDR3, the DNA is TGCAGCATAAAGGGACTAGCGGGAGGACTCGGAGAGACCCAGTACTTC. Translating gives CSIKGLAGGLGETQYF.

The chain links TRBV28 to TRBJ2-1, with 10 bases fitting TRBD2. Germline CDR1 MDHEN, CDR2 SYDVKM. Trimming removed 6 bases from V and 4 bases from J; junction bases left unmatched: 9. The CDR3 length is 16 residues. CDR3 DNA sequence: TGTGCCAGCAGCCCCGCTAGCGGGAGTCCTTACAATGAGCAGTTCTTC. Protein product: CASSPASGSPYNEQFF.

J is TRBJ2-7 and V is TRBV19; TRBD2 agrees at 10 bases. This CDR3 has 14 amino acids. Germline values: CDR1 LNHDA, CDR2 SQIVND (reference sequence). V dropped 7 bases and J dropped 6; count of bases not matched to a gene: 9. CDR3 in amino acids: CASKGSLAGAEQYF. As DNA, the CDR3 is TGTGCCAGTAAGGGCTCGCTAGCGGGAGCCGAGCAGTACTTC.

The rearrangement uses TRBV2 and TRBJ1-4, with D possibly being TRBD1 (5 bases). CDR3 length: 14 amino acids. The germline gives CDR1 SNHLY, CDR2 FYNNEI. V lost 7 bases and J lost 5, with 14 bases in between. The CDR3 DNA reads as TGTGCCAGCATCCTGGGACGCATGAATGAAAAACTGTTTTTT. Translating it yields CASILGRMNEKLFF.

V is TRBV5-4 and J is TRBJ2-3, with D maybe TRBD2 (5 bases). This CDR3 comprises 16 residues. The germline CDR1 and CDR2 sequences are SGHNT and YYREEE (reference sequence). Deletions cut 8 bases from V and 2 bases from J, with 21 bases between. The CDR3 loop is CASRSIAFGVTDTQYF. DNA for the CDR3: TGTGCCAGTAGAAGCATAGCCTTCGGGGTCACAGATACGCAGTATTTT.

The chain combines TRBV5-1 with TRBJ1-4; D gene ambiguous. The CDR3 is 15 residues long. Between the trimmed V and J ends, which lost 1 base and 4 bases, there was a span of 11 bases. From germline, CDR1 is SGHRS and CDR2 YFSETQ. The CDR3 sequence is CASSLSFPGNEKLFF. The CDR3, as DNA: TGCGCCAGCAGCTTGTCCTTTCCGGGTAATGAAAAACTGTTTTTT.

Many counts were recorded for this clone. The V call is TRBV7-7, the J call TRBJ2-4; D unresolved. The germline V and J ends were trimmed by 1 base and 2 bases, with 9 bases remaining between them. CDR1 and CDR2 (germline): SSHAT, FNYEAQ (reference sequence). The CDR3 loop spans 15 amino acids. In DNA, the CDR3 is TGTGCCAGCAGCTTAGTCGGGCCTACCAAAAACATTCAGTACTTC. Its protein is CASSLVGPTKNIQYF.

The CDR3 loop reads CASNPGGLAGWESYNEQFF. The CDR3 region has the DNA TGTGCCAGCAACCCCGGTGGGCTAGCGGGATGGGAATCCTACAATGAGCAGTTCTTC. The V gene is TRBV7-9, the J gene TRBJ2-1, with 9 bases lining up with TRBD2. Germline CDR1 SEHNR, CDR2 FQNEAQ (reference sequence). V dropped 7 bases and J dropped 1; count of bases not matched to a gene: 17. The CDR3 has 19 residues.

This clone was counted a single time. The J gene is TRBJ2-7, the V gene TRBV11-1; D unresolved. The CDR3 is 15 residues long. V was shortened by 0 bases and J by 3 bases, with 12 bases between the two germline ends. The germline V gene has CDR1 SGHAT and CDR2 FQDESV (reference sequence). CDR3 sequence: CASSLAGSQNYEQYF. Here the CDR3 DNA reads TGTGCCAGCAGCTTAGCCGGGTCACAGAACTACGAGCAGTACTTC.

V and J are TRBV28 and TRBJ1-2, with D possibly matching TRBD1 (6 bases). CDR1 MDHEN and CDR2 SYDVKM come from the germline V gene. V was shortened by 3 bases and J by 5 bases, with 13 bases between the two germline ends. CDR3 length: 14 residues. For the CDR3, the DNA is TGTGCCAGCAGTTTGGGGGGCGCATGGTATGGCTACACCTTC. Protein: CASSLGGAWYGYTF.

This clone was seen just once. The chain uses TRBV5-1 and TRBJ2-1; D perhaps matches TRBD2 (6 bases). Germline assignment: CDR1 SGHRS and CDR2 YFSETQ. The V and J ends lost 2 bases and 1 base respectively, with 19 bases between them. This CDR3 contains 18 residues. CDR3 sequence reads: CASSFQGGARQSYNEQFF. CDR3 coding DNA: TGCGCCAGCAGCTTCCAGGGCGGGGCCCGACAATCCTACAATGAGCAGTTCTTC.

This clone occurred once. The rearrangement joins TRBV27 to TRBJ2-1; 9 bases align to TRBD1. Trimming took 3 bases from V and 10 from J; bases not matched to a gene: 13. The CDR3 consists of 16 residues. Germline V gene sequence: CDR1 MNHEY, CDR2 SMNVEV (reference sequence). CDR3 sequence: CASSLARTGVRKEQFF. CDR3 nucleotides: TGTGCCAGCAGTTTGGCTAGGACAGGGGTGAGGAAGGAGCAGTTCTTC.

About this clone itself: This CDR3 is also generated by other DNA sequences in the sample. In nucleotides, the CDR3 is TGTGCCAGCAAGGGCGGAGTCTACAATGAGCAGTTCTTC. It is translated as CASKGGVYNEQFF. The chain uses TRBV2 and TRBJ2-1; D is undetermined. There are 13 residues in the CDR3. The V end was cut by 7 bases, the J end by 3 bases, with 10 bases between. CDR1 SNHLY and CDR2 FYNNEI come from the germline V gene.

The chain employs TRBV7-8 and TRBJ2-7, with a tentative D call TRBD1 (6 bases). V lost 4 bases, J lost 3 bases, and 16 bases lay in between. The CDR3 runs 15 residues. Per the germline V gene, CDR1 is SGHVS and CDR2 is FQNEAQ. The chain's CDR3 is CASSSTTRGHYEQYF. DNA for the CDR3: TGTGCCAGCAGCTCGACGACCAGGGGACACTACGAGCAGTACTTC. The full variable domain, rest sourced from reference TRBV7-8 and TRBJ2-7, is GAGVSQSPRYKVAKRGQDVALRCDPISGHVSLFWYQQALGQGPEFLTYFQNEAQLDKSGLPSDRFFAERPEGSVSTLKIQRTQQEDSAVYLCASSSTTRGHYEQYFGPGTRLTVT.

The chain links TRBV18 to TRBJ2-7; 9 nucleotides match TRBD1. CDR1 is KGHSH and CDR2 is LQKENI in the germline V gene. The CDR3 sequence is 14 residues long. With 3 bases clipped from V and 7 bases from J, the junction kept 7 bases outside the gene matches. The CDR3 bases are TGTGCCAGCTCACCGACACAGGGGGCGAGGGAGCAGTACTTC. This encodes CASSPTQGAREQYF.

The chain is built from TRBV27 and TRBJ2-1; 7 nucleotides line up with TRBD2. The V segment lost 7 bases and the J segment 0 bases; nucleotides outside the gene matches: 9. CDR1 is MNHEY and CDR2 is SMNVEV in the germline V gene (reference sequence). The CDR3 sequence is 16 residues long. CDR3 in DNA: TGTGCCAGCACTCGAACTAGCGCCGGCTCCTACAATGAGCAGTTCTTC. Protein product: CASTRTSAGSYNEQFF.

J is TRBJ2-7 and V is TRBV6-1, with D uncertain. CDR1 MNHNS and CDR2 SASEGT come from the germline V gene. The V end lost 7 bases, the J end lost 3 bases, and 16 bases lay between the germline ends. CDR3 length equals 14 residues. CDR3 sequence reads: CASTTRGNSYEQYF. The CDR3 bases are TGTGCCAGCACCACACGAGGCAACAGCTACGAGCAGTACTTC.

This chain links TRBV27 with TRBJ2-1, with 8 bases lining up with TRBD1. The CDR3 extends over 12 amino acids. The J segment lost 10 bases and the V segment lost 4 bases, leaving 3 bases of the junction unmatched. The germline gives CDR1 MNHEY, CDR2 SMNVEV (reference sequence). CDR3 coding DNA: TGTGCCAGCAGTTCAAGGACAGGGGAGCAGTTCTTC. Its protein product is CASSSRTGEQFF.

The chain joins TRBV29-1 to TRBJ2-7, with a possible D match to TRBD1 (6 bases). Trimming cost V 6 bases and J 5 bases, with 20 bases left between them. The germline V gene encodes CDR1 SQVTM and CDR2 ANQGSEA. The CDR3 contains 14 residues. Here the CDR3 reads CSVGLNRAQDEQYF. For the CDR3, the DNA is TGCAGCGTCGGTTTAAACAGGGCTCAGGACGAGCAGTACTTC.

This clone has only one observation. The chain combines TRBV2 with TRBJ2-7, with a weak D call TRBD2 (5 bases). The V end lost 2 bases, the J end lost 7 bases, and 9 bases lay between the germline ends. CDR1 SNHLY and CDR2 FYNNEI come from the germline V gene. The CDR3 is made up of 12 amino acids. The CDR3 DNA reads as TGTGCCAGCAGTGAATATCCGGGGGAGCAGTACTTC. This gives the protein CASSEYPGEQYF.

This clone was seen only a few times. The CDR3 spells CASSPRVGTGELFF. CDR3 nucleotides: TGTGCCAGCTCACCCCGAGTCGGCACCGGGGAGCTGTTTTTT. The rearrangement joins TRBV18 to TRBJ2-2; D remains ambiguous. The CDR3 is 14 residues long. CDR1 and CDR2 (germline): KGHSH, LQKENI. V was shortened by 3 bases and J by 4 bases, with 9 bases between the two germline ends.

The chain is built from TRBV7-9 and TRBJ2-3; 8 nucleotides align to TRBD2. The J segment lost 0 bases and the V segment lost 6 bases, leaving 5 bases of the junction unmatched. Germline values: CDR1 SEHNR, CDR2 FQNEAQ (reference sequence). The CDR3 runs to 15 residues. The CDR3 DNA is TGTGCCAGCAGAACCCCTAGCGGGAGCACAGATACGCAGTATTTT. This gives the protein CASRTPSGSTDTQYF.

The gene calls are TRBV6-1 and TRBJ1-1; 7 positions agree with TRBD1. The CDR3 totals 15 residues. The germline V gene encodes CDR1 MNHNS and CDR2 SASEGT. V shed 4 bases and J 4 bases; nucleotides not matched to a gene: 9. The CDR3 region is CASSGFRGQSTEAFF. Written as DNA, the CDR3 is TGTGCCAGCAGTGGATTTAGGGGGCAGAGCACTGAAGCTTTCTTT.

This chain joins TRBV4-1 and TRBJ1-2; perhaps TRBD1 as D (6 bases). V gave up 1 base and J gave up 4 bases, with 13 bases separating them. The CDR3 runs to 15 residues. CDR1 is MGHRA and CDR2 is YSYEKL in the germline V gene. The CDR3 DNA sequence: TGCGCCAGCAGCCAAGCGATAACAGGGATCTATGGCTACACCTTC. Amino acids: CASSQAITGIYGYTF.

This sequence joins TRBV11-2 and TRBJ2-2, with D tentatively TRBD1 or TRBD2 (5 bases each). The CDR3 contains 17 residues. Trimming took 4 bases from V and 5 from J, leaving 20 bases between them. The germline V gene has CDR1 SGHAT and CDR2 FQNNGV. The CDR3 sequence: CASSYQGTRVGTGELFF. CDR3 bases: TGTGCCAGCAGCTACCAGGGCACTAGAGTTGGGACCGGGGAGCTGTTTTTT.

The chain uses TRBV10-1 and TRBJ1-5, with TRBD1 as a possible D gene (5 bases). The CDR3 sequence is 13 residues long. Per germline, CDR1 WNHNN and CDR2 SYGVQD (reference sequence). V was clipped by 4 bases and J by 5 bases, with 9 bases between them. CDR3: CASSAGDDQPQHF. The CDR3 DNA reads TGCGCCAGCAGTGCCGGGGACGATCAGCCCCAGCATTTT.

V and J are TRBV13 and TRBJ2-3, with TRBD1 matching 9 bases. V dropped 3 bases and J dropped 3; count of bases not matched to a gene: 1. Looked up from germline, CDR1 is PRHDT and CDR2 is FYEKMQ (reference sequence). This CDR3 contains 14 residues. The CDR3 nucleotides read TGTGCCAGCAGCTTTGACAGGGGGACAGATACGCAGTATTTT. This encodes CASSFDRGTDTQYF.